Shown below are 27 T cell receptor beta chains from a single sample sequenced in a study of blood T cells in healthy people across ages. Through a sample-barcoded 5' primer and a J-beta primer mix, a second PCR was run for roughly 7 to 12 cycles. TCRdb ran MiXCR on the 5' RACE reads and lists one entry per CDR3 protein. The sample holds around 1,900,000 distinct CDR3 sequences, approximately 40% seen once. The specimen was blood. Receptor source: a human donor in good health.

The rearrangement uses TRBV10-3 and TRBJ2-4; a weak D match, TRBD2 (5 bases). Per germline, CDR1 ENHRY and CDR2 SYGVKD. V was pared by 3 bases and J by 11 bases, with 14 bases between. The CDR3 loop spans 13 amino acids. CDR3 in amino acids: CAISDDPQRVQYF. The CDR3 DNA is TGTGCCATCAGTGATGACCCTCAGAGGGTTCAGTACTTC.

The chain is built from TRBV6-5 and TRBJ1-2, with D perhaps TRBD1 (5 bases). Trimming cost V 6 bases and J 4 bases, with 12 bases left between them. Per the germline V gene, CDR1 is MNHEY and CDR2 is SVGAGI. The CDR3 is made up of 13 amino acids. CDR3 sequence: CASRTVSSYGYTF. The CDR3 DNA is TGTGCCAGCAGGACAGTTTCCTCCTATGGCTACACCTTC.

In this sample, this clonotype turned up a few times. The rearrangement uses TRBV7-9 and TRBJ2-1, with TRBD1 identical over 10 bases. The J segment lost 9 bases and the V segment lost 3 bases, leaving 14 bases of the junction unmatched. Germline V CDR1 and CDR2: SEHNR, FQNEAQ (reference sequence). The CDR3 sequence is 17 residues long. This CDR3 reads CASSFSSGTGAGGEQFF. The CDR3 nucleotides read TGTGCCAGCAGCTTTTCTTCCGGGACAGGGGCTGGTGGTGAGCAGTTCTTC.

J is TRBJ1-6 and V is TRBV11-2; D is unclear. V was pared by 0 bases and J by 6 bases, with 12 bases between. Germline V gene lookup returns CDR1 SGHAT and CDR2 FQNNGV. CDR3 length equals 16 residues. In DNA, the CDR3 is TGTGCCAGCAGCTTAGAGATTAGGGCCTCTAATTCACCCCTCCACTTT. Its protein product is CASSLEIRASNSPLHF.

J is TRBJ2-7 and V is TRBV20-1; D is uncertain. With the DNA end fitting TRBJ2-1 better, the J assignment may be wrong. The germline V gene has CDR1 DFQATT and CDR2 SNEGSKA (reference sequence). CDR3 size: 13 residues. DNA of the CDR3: TGCAGTGCTAGCGCAGGATTCTCCTACGAGCAGTTCTTC. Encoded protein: CSASAGFSYEQFF.

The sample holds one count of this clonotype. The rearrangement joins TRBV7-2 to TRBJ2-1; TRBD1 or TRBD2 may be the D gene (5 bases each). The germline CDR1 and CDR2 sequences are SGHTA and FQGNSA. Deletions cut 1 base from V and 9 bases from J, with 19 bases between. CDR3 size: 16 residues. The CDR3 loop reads CASSLVRGNLRGEQFF. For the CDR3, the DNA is TGTGCCAGCAGCTTAGTGAGGGGAAATCTACGAGGTGAGCAGTTCTTC.

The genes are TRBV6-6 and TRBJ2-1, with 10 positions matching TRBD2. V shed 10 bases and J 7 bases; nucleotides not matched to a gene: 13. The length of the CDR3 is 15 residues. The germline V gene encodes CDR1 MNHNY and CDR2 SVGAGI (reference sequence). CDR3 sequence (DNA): TGTGCCACCAGACCAGCGACTAGCGGGTGGAATGAGCAGTTCTTC. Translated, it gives CATRPATSGWNEQFF.

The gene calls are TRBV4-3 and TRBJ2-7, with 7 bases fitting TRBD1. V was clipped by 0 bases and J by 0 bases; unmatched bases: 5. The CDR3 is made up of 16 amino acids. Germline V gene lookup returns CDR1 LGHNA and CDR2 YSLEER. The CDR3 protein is CASSQDYGDSSYEQYF. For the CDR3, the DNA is TGCGCCAGCAGCCAAGATTACGGGGACAGCTCCTACGAGCAGTACTTC.

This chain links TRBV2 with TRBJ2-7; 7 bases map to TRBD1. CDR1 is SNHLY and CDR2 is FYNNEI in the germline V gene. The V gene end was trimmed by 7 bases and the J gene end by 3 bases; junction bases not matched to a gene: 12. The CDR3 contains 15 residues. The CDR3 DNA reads TGTGCCAGCAACCTCGAACGGGGACAGCACTACGAGCAGTACTTC. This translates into CASNLERGQHYEQYF.

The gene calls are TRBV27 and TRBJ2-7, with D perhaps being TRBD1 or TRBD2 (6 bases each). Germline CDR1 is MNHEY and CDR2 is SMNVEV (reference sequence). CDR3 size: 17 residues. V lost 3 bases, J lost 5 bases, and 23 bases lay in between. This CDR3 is CASSFLVQGLRVHEQYF. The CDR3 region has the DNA TGTGCCAGCAGTTTTCTTGTACAGGGACTTAGAGTCCACGAGCAGTACTTC.

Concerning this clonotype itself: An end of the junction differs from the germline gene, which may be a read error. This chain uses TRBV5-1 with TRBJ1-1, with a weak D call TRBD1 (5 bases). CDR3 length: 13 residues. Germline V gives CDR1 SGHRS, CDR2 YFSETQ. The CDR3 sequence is CAGSPQGGAEAFF. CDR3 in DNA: TGCGCCGGCAGCCCTCAGGGTGGCGCTGAAGCTTTCTTT.

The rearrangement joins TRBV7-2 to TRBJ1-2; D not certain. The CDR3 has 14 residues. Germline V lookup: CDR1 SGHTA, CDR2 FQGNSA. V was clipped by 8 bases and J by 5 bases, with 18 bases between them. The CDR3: CASRAEDGFYGYTF. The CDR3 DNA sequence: TGTGCCAGCCGGGCTGAAGACGGATTTTATGGCTACACCTTC.

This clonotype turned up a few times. CDR3 in DNA: TGTGCCAGCAGCATGCCGGGACAGGACCCCAACTATGGCTACACCTTC. It encodes CASSMPGQDPNYGYTF. The rearrangement links TRBV7-2 to TRBJ1-2; 8 bases align to TRBD1. Germline V CDR1 and CDR2: SGHTA, FQGNSA. V shed 5 bases, J shed 2 bases, and the junction held 10 bases outside the gene matches. CDR3 length equals 16 residues.

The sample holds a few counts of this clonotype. The CDR3 here is CSANGGDLYNEQFF. The DNA for the CDR3 is TGCAGTGCTAATGGCGGGGACCTCTACAATGAGCAGTTCTTC. The chain employs TRBV20-1 and TRBJ2-1; D is possibly TRBD2 (6 bases). The CDR3 loop spans 14 amino acids. Germline loops: CDR1 DFQATT, CDR2 SNEGSKA (reference sequence). Deletions cut 4 bases from V and 3 bases from J, with 13 bases between.

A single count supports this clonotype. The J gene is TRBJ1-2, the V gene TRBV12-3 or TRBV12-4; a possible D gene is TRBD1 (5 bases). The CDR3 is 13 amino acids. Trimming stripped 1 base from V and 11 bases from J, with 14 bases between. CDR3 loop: CASSLGPQGVYTF. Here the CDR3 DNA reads TGTGCCAGCAGTTTAGGGCCCCAGGGTGTGTACACCTTC.

The CDR3 bases are TGTGCCAGCAGCTTACGTACTACGGATGAGCAGTTCTTC. Its protein is CASSLRTTDEQFF. The genes are TRBV7-9 and TRBJ2-1; D is ambiguous. Trimming took off 2 bases at V and 8 bases at J, with 10 bases between the two ends. CDR3 length: 13 amino acids. Germline CDR1 is SEHNR and CDR2 is FQNEAQ (reference sequence).

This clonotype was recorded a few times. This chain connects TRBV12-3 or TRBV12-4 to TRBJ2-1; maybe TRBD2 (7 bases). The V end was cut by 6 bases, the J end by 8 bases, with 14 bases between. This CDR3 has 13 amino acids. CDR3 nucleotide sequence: TGTGCCAGCAGCTTGGGAGGGGGGTATGAGCAGTTCTTC. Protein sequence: CASSLGGGYEQFF.

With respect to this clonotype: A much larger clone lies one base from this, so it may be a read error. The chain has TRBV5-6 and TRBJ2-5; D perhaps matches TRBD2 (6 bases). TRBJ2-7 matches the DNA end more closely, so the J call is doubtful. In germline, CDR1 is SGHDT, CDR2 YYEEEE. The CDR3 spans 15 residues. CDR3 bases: TGTACCAGCAGCGCGGGACCCGGCCTGGGGAACGAGCAGTACTTC. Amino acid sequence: CTSSAGPGLGNEQYF.

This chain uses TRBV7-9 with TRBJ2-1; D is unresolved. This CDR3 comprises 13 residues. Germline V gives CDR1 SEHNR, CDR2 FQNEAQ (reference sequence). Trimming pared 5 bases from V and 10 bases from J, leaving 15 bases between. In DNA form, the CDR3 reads TGTGCCAGCAGCCCGCCTTCCTTTGGGGAGCAGTTCTTC. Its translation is CASSPPSFGEQFF.

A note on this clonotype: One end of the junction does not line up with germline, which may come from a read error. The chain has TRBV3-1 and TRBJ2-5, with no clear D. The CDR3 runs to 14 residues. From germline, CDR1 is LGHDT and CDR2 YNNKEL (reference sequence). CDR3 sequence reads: CTSSQDYSQETQYF. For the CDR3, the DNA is TGTACCAGCAGCCAAGATTACAGTCAAGAGACCCAGTACTTC.

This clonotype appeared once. The CDR3 region has the DNA TGTGCCAGCAGTGTGACTGCAAGCTCCTACAATGAGCAGTTCTTC. This codes for CASSVTASSYNEQFF. This chain uses TRBV4-2 with TRBJ2-1; D not resolved. Germline V gene lookup returns CDR1 LGHNA and CDR2 YNFKEQ. Trimming took 6 bases from V and 0 from J, leaving 12 bases between them. The CDR3 length is 15 residues.

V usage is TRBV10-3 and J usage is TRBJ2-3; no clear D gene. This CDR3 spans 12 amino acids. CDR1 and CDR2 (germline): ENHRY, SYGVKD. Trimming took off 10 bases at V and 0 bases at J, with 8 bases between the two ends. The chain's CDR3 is CATAVSTDTQYF. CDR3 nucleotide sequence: TGTGCCACTGCCGTAAGCACAGATACGCAGTATTTT.

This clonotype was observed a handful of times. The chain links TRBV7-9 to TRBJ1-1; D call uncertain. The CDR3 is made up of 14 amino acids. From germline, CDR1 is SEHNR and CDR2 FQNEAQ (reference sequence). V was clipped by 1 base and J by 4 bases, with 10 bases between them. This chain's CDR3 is CASSLVAEGTEAFF. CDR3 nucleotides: TGTGCCAGCAGCTTAGTGGCGGAGGGCACTGAAGCTTTCTTT.

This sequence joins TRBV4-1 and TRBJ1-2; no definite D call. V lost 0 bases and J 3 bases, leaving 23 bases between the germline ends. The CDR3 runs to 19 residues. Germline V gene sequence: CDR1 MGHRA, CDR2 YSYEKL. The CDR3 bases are TGCGCCAGCAGCCAAGAAGCGACCCCGCGAGTTGTAGGCTACTATGGCTACACCTTC. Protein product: CASSQEATPRVVGYYGYTF.

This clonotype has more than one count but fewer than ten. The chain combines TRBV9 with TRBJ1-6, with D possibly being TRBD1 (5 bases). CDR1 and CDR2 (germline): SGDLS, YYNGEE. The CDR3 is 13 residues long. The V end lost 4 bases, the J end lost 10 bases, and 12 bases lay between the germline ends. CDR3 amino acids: CASSPRGGSPLHF. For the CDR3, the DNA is TGTGCCAGCAGCCCCCGGGGGGGATCACCCCTCCACTTT.

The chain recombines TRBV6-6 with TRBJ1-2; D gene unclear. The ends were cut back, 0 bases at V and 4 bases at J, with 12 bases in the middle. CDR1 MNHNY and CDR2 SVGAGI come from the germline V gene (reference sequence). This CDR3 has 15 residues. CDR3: CASSYSTGLGYGYTF. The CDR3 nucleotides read TGTGCCAGCAGTTACTCGACGGGATTAGGCTATGGCTACACCTTC.

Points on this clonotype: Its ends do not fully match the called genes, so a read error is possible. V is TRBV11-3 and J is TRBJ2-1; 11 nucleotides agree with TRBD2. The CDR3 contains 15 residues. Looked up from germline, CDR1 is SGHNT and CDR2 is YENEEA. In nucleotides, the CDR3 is TGTGCCAGCAGCCTTAGCGGGGGGGATAACAATGGGCAGTTCTTC. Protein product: CASSLSGGDNNGQFF.